These 15 T cell receptor beta chains originate from one sample sequenced in a study of cytomegalovirus exposure and HLA in healthy donors. PCR was performed using 60 Vbeta and 13 Jbeta primers. The method was immunoSEQ multiplex PCR; TCRdb's version includes in-frame clones alone and lacks a portion of them. Of more than 100,000 clones in the sample, 65% to 80% were seen once. Specimen: PBMCs. The receptor set was obtained from a man aged 60 to 75 in good health and CMV-seropositive.

Details on this clone: Relative to the germline gene, one junction end is altered; a read error may explain this. V gene TRBV7-2 combines with J gene TRBJ2-6; TRBD2 aligns across 7 bases. Germline V gene sequence: CDR1 SGHTA, CDR2 FQGNSA. The CDR3 contains 18 residues. CDR3 bases: TGTGCCAGCAGCAGAAATCGGGGAGGGCGCCATGGGGCCAACGGCCTGACTTTC. The encoded protein is CASSRNRGGRHGANGLTF.

This clone came up a few times. The J gene is TRBJ1-1, the V gene TRBV5-1, with D perhaps matching TRBD1 (6 bases). This CDR3 has 15 residues. V lost 3 bases, J lost 1 base, and 13 bases lay in between. Germline assignment: CDR1 SGHRS and CDR2 YFSETQ. CDR3 DNA: TGCGCCAGCAGCTACGTGGGGGCGGGGAACACTGAAGCTTTCTTT. This gives the protein CASSYVGAGNTEAFF.

The rearrangement links TRBV5-4 to TRBJ2-2; D is possibly TRBD1 (5 bases). The CDR3 extends over 14 amino acids. The V gene's germline CDR1 is SGHNT and CDR2 YYREEE (reference sequence). Trimming cost V 5 bases and J 6 bases, with 14 bases left between them. This CDR3 is CASREKTVPGELFF. In DNA form, the CDR3 reads TGTGCCAGCAGAGAGAAGACAGTCCCCGGGGAGCTGTTTTTT.

The chain recombines TRBV7-9 with TRBJ1-1; perhaps TRBD1 as D (5 bases). V was pared by 5 bases and J by 2 bases, with 9 bases between. This CDR3 contains 13 residues. Germline V lookup: CDR1 SEHNR, CDR2 FQNEAQ (reference sequence). The CDR3 sequence: CASSPGPNTEAFF. CDR3 nucleotides: TGTGCCAGCAGCCCAGGGCCTAACACTGAAGCTTTCTTT.

Here the CDR3 reads CASSKGQDGYGYTF. CDR3 coding DNA: TGTGCCAGTAGTAAAGGACAGGATGGCTATGGCTACACCTTC. The chain joins TRBV19 to TRBJ1-2; 7 nucleotides agree with TRBD1. Germline CDR1 LNHDA, CDR2 SQIVND (reference sequence). This CDR3 has 14 amino acids. The V segment lost 4 bases and the J segment 4 bases; nucleotides outside the gene matches: 6.

The chain recombines TRBV29-1 with TRBJ1-1, with D maybe TRBD1 (5 bases). V was shortened by 6 bases and J by 0 bases, with 11 bases between the two germline ends. The CDR3 contains 13 residues. Germline lookup yields CDR1 SQVTM and CDR2 ANQGSEA. The CDR3 spells CSVEPGMNTEAFF. The CDR3 region has the DNA TGCAGCGTCGAACCAGGGATGAACACTGAAGCTTTCTTT. The entire variable domain, with the rest obtained from reference TRBV29-1 and TRBJ1-1, is as follows: SAVISQKPSRDICQRGTSLTIQCQVDSQVTMMFWYRQQPGQSLTLIATANQGSEATYESGFVIDKFPISRPNLTFSTLTVSNMSPEDSSIYLCSVEPGMNTEAFFGQGTRLTVV.

The chain has TRBV9 and TRBJ2-2, with 10 bases matching TRBD1. CDR1 and CDR2 from the germline V gene are SGDLS and YYNGEE. There are 15 residues in the CDR3. J was trimmed by 4 bases and V by 2 bases; bases with no gene match: 2. The CDR3 protein is CASSVDRGFTGELFF. DNA of the CDR3: TGTGCCAGCAGCGTGGACAGGGGGTTCACCGGGGAGCTGTTTTTT.

The rearrangement joins TRBV5-8 to TRBJ2-3; tentative D call: TRBD1 (5 bases). Looked up from germline, CDR1 is SGHTS and CDR2 is YDEGEE. V gave up 2 bases and J gave up 1 base, with 5 bases separating them. The CDR3 extends over 13 amino acids. CDR3 protein: CASSLGGTDTQYF. The CDR3, as DNA: TGTGCCAGCAGCTTAGGGGGCACAGATACGCAGTATTTT.

This chain joins TRBV12-5 and TRBJ2-1, with TRBD2 matching over 16 bases. Germline CDR1 LGHNT, CDR2 FRNRAP. J gave up 4 bases and V 5 bases, and 5 bases lay outside the gene matches. The CDR3 has 17 residues. The CDR3 nucleotides are TGTGCTAGTGGTCCGGGGACTAGCGGGGGGGGATACAATGAGCAGTTCTTC. Translation gives CASGPGTSGGGYNEQFF.

The J gene is TRBJ2-2, the V gene TRBV4-2; 7 bases are a match to TRBD2. The J segment lost 1 base and the V segment lost 1 base, leaving 0 bases of the junction unmatched. The CDR3 is made up of 15 amino acids. The germline V gene has CDR1 LGHNA and CDR2 YNFKEQ. CDR3 protein: CASSQGGGNTGELFF. As DNA, the CDR3 is TGTGCCAGCAGCCAAGGCGGGGGGAACACCGGGGAGCTGTTTTTT.

The chain recombines TRBV11-2 with TRBJ1-2, with TRBD1 matching 9 bases. In germline, CDR1 is SGHAT, CDR2 FQNNGV. V shed 0 bases, J shed 4 bases, and the junction held 6 bases outside the gene matches. The CDR3 is 16 residues long. The CDR3 DNA follows: TGTGCCAGCAGCTTAGATCTGGGACAGGGAGGCTATGGCTACACCTTC. It encodes CASSLDLGQGGYGYTF. Full variable domain (outside the CDR3, taken from reference TRBV11-2 and TRBJ1-2): EAGVAQSPRYKIIEKRQSVAFWCNPISGHATLYWYQQILGQGPKLLIQFQNNGVVDDSQLPKDRFSAERLKGVDSTLKIQPAKLEDSAVYLCASSLDLGQGGYGYTFGSGTRLTVV.

The V and J genes are TRBV15 and TRBJ1-3; maybe TRBD1 (5 bases). Per germline, CDR1 LNHNV and CDR2 YYDKDF (reference sequence). V was pared by 0 bases and J by 0 bases, with 24 bases between. This CDR3 spans 21 amino acids. The CDR3: CATSRDRAGFWGRASGNTIYF. CDR3 sequence (DNA): TGTGCCACCAGCAGAGATCGGGCAGGGTTTTGGGGCCGTGCCTCTGGAAACACCATATATTTT.

V and J are TRBV18 and TRBJ2-5; 8 nucleotides match TRBD2. This CDR3 spans 14 amino acids. V was clipped by 2 bases and J by 2 bases; unmatched bases: 1. The germline V gene encodes CDR1 KGHSH and CDR2 LQKENI. Written as DNA, the CDR3 is TGTGCCAGCTCACCAACTAGCGGTCAAGAGACCCAGTACTTC. Encoded protein: CASSPTSGQETQYF.

V is TRBV7-9 and J is TRBJ2-3, with 9 bases lining up with TRBD2. The length of the CDR3 is 16 residues. After removal of 5 bases from V and 5 bases from J, the junction contained 11 bases not matched to a gene. Germline V lookup: CDR1 SEHNR, CDR2 FQNEAQ (reference sequence). CDR3 DNA sequence: TGTGCCAGCAGCGGCAAGGCGGGGGGGCCTGGAGATACGCAGTATTTT. It yields the protein CASSGKAGGPGDTQYF.

A few counts support this clone. The chain links TRBV7-1 to TRBJ2-1; 11 nucleotides line up with TRBD2. TRBV7-1 is an ORF, and what it does is uncertain. The CDR3 has 15 amino acids. V shed 4 bases, J shed 10 bases, and the junction held 9 bases outside the gene matches. The CDR3 spells CASSLLAGGPGEQFF. The CDR3 bases are TGTGCCAGCAGCTTATTAGCGGGAGGGCCCGGGGAGCAGTTCTTC.